This T cell receptor (beta chain) appears in the sequencing data of a study of post-analysis software for immune sequencing data. Unique molecular identifiers were carried by the TCR beta cDNA libraries. TCRdb re-analysed the PCR reads in MiXCR, keeping a single row per CDR3 protein. The sample lists about 760,000 distinct CDR3 sequences; roughly 29% were seen once. Remarks on this clonotype: Its antigen remains unknown.

The CDR3 is 16 residues long. Unmatched junction bases numbered 4, after V lost 2 bases and J lost 2 bases. Germline CDR1 and CDR2: SGHRS and YFSETQ. Notes on the study in general: Those samples that were prepared in the same batch co-clustered strongly by F measure. People with multiple sclerosis had a significantly lower normalized Chao1 diversity than controls did. Roughly five TRBV segments appeared more often in patients than in controls, and TRBV5-6, TRBV5-1 and TRBV20-1 were among these.

This clonotype was sampled from a girl under 18 with multiple sclerosis. The specimen sequenced was blood. The genes are TRBV5-1 and TRBJ2-1, with 10 bases aligning to TRBD1. CDR3 in amino acids: CASSLIGQGAYNEQFF. Here the CDR3 DNA reads TGCGCCAGCAGCTTAATCGGACAGGGGGCCTACAATGAGCAGTTCTTC.